This entry features one TCR beta chain sequence. Its antigen is unknown. The protocol was immunoSEQ multiplex PCR, while the TCRdb copy is restricted to in-frame clones and leaves out a portion. Of roughly 2 million clones listed, 95% were seen once; the top ten hold approximately 0.13%. The sample comes from a study of shared clonotypes between healthy human individuals. Whole-study findings and limits: Memory subsets generally showed lower estimated richness than naive subsets. Clonotype sharing among the donors was expected to vary with sequencing depth.

This sequence was found in a man aged 18 to 30 in good health. Source material: naive CD4+ T cells sorted from blood. Indicated subset: CD45RA+ positively selected.

This CDR3 reads CASGLGQGHEQFF. For the CDR3, the DNA is TGTGCCAGTGGTTTGGGACAGGGCCATGAGCAGTTCTTC. V gene TRBV7-3 combines with J gene TRBJ2-1; 9 nucleotides align to TRBD1. Trimming at V came to 9 bases and at J to 8 bases, leaving 8 bases not matched to a gene. Germline V gives CDR1 SGHTA, CDR2 FQGTGA. The CDR3 loop spans 13 amino acids.